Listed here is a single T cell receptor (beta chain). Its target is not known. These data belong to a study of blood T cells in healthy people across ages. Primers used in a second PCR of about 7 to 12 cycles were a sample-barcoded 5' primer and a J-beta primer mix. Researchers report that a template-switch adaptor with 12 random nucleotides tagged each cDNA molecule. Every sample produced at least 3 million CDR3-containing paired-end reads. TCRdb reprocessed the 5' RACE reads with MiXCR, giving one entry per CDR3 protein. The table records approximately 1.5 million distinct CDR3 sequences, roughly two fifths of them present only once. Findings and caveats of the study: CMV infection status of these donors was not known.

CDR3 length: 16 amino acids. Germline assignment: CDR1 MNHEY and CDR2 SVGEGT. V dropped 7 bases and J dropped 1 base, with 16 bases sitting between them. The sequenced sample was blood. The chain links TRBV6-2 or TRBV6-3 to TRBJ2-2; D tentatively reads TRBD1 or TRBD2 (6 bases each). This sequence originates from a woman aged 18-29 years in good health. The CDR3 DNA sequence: TGTGCCAGCACCCCCTCGGGGGCGCAGAACACCGGGGAGCTGTTTTTT. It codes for CASTPSGAQNTGELFF.